The next 9 T cell receptor beta chains were all read from a single sample in a study of neurological immune-mediated disorders. TCRdb passed the 5' RACE reads through MiXCR, listing each CDR3 protein once. The sample yields about 66,000 distinct CDR3 sequences, approximately 4.1% seen once. The sequenced sample was PBMCs. These TCRs come from a man younger than 45 with multiple sclerosis.

CDR3 sequence (DNA): TGCAGTGCTAGAGATCCCGACAGGCCAGCCAAAAACATTCAGTACTTC. This encodes CSARDPDRPAKNIQYF. The rearrangement joins TRBV20-1 to TRBJ2-4; tentative D call: TRBD1 (6 bases). Trimming left V 0 bases short and J 0 bases short, with 12 bases between. Per germline, CDR1 DFQATT and CDR2 SNEGSKA (reference sequence). The CDR3 totals 16 residues.

The table lists this clonotype with many counts. The rearrangement joins TRBV5-1 to TRBJ2-4; D is perhaps TRBD2 (5 bases). The germline gives CDR1 SGHRS, CDR2 YFSETQ. Trimming removed 0 bases from V and 9 bases from J, with 13 bases in between. The CDR3 sequence is 14 residues long. The CDR3 nucleotides are TGCGCCAGCAGCTTGGAGAGGGCCCGTGGCATTCAGTACTTC. Translating gives CASSLERARGIQYF.

The chain couples TRBV7-9 to TRBJ1-2; D uncertain. V shed 5 bases and J shed 6 bases, with 13 bases lying between them. Germline values: CDR1 SEHNR, CDR2 FQNEAQ (reference sequence). This CDR3 is built from 13 residues. CDR3 sequence reads: CASSAGNYHGYTF. CDR3 nucleotide sequence: TGTGCCAGCAGCGCCGGGAATTACCATGGCTACACCTTC. The whole variable domain, remainder taken from reference TRBV7-9 and TRBJ1-2, is DTGVSQNPRHKITKRGQNVTFRCDPISEHNRLYWYRQTLGQGPEFLTYFQNEAQLEKSRLLSDRFSAERPKGSFSTLEIQRTEQGDSAMYLCASSAGNYHGYTFGSGTRLTVV.

V is TRBV4-1 and J is TRBJ2-1; D remains ambiguous. Germline V gene lookup returns CDR1 MGHRA and CDR2 YSYEKL. Trimming left V 8 bases short and J 9 bases short, with 23 bases between. CDR3 length equals 15 residues. CDR3 sequence reads: CASRAEDLSGGEQFF. The DNA for the CDR3 is TGCGCCAGCCGCGCAGAGGACCTCTCGGGTGGTGAGCAGTTCTTC.

Ten or more counts support this clonotype. V is TRBV7-2 and J is TRBJ1-2, with D unresolved. V shed 6 bases and J shed 3 bases, with 17 bases lying between them. CDR1 and CDR2 (germline): SGHTA, FQGNSA. CDR3 size: 15 residues. The CDR3: CASSSSPGPHYGYTF. The CDR3, as DNA: TGTGCCAGCAGTTCTTCCCCAGGCCCACACTATGGCTACACCTTC.

The chain couples TRBV5-1 to TRBJ1-6; 9 bases line up with TRBD1. The V gene's germline CDR1 is SGHRS and CDR2 YFSETQ. The CDR3 covers 13 residues. V shed 4 bases and J 10 bases; nucleotides not matched to a gene: 3. The CDR3 nucleotides read TGCGCCAGCAGCCCGGACAGGGGCTCACCCCTCCACTTT. This sequence encodes CASSPDRGSPLHF.

A word on this clonotype: A much larger clone lies one base from this, so it may be a read error. J is TRBJ2-3 and V is TRBV12-3 or TRBV12-4, with D maybe TRBD2 (7 bases). The CDR3 has 19 amino acids. Trimming stripped 0 bases from V and 0 bases from J, with 19 bases between. In DNA, the CDR3 is TGTGCCAGCAGTTTAGCAGCCCACGGGGGCGGGAGAAGCACAGATACGCAGTATTTT. It specifies CASSLAAHGGGRSTDTQYF.

There are many counts of this clonotype. This rearrangement joins TRBV6-4 to TRBJ2-2; 11 bases fit TRBD2. Germline V CDR1 and CDR2: MRHNA, SNTAGT. CDR3 length equals 15 residues. The junction had 6 bases not matched to a gene; V was cut back by 6 bases and J by 6 bases. The CDR3 loop is CASSPTSGGPGELFF. CDR3 nucleotide sequence: TGTGCCAGCAGCCCCACTAGCGGGGGACCCGGGGAGCTGTTTTTT.

This clonotype was seen at least ten times. The rearrangement joins TRBV6-6 to TRBJ1-2; 7 nucleotides match TRBD1. The CDR3 has 15 residues. V shed 5 bases and J 2 bases; nucleotides not matched to a gene: 8. Germline-derived CDR1 and CDR2 are MNHNY and SVGAGI (reference sequence). CDR3 in amino acids: CASSPLTGKNYGYTF. CDR3 nucleotide sequence: TGTGCCAGCAGTCCGTTGACAGGGAAGAACTATGGCTACACCTTC.